These 24 T cell receptor beta chains came from one sample sequenced in a study of cytomegalovirus exposure and HLA in healthy donors. TCRdb's table, derived via immunoSEQ multiplex PCR, lists solely in-frame clones and lacks some. Of about 240,000 clones in the sample, 70% to 90% are singletons; the top ten hold around 1.2%. The sequenced sample was PBMCs. The receptors were gathered from a woman between 25 and 40 years old in good health and CMV-seropositive.

The gene calls are TRBV27 and TRBJ1-4; 11 nucleotides agree with TRBD1. Germline V gene sequence: CDR1 MNHEY, CDR2 SMNVEV (reference sequence). The CDR3 loop spans 15 amino acids. V shed 4 bases, J shed 12 bases, and the junction held 10 bases outside the gene matches. The CDR3 DNA sequence: TGTGCCAGCAGTTACCTTGGGACAGGGGGAGACGAACTGTTTTTT. It encodes CASSYLGTGGDELFF. Based on the CDR3 plus reference TRBV27 and TRBJ1-4, the full variable domain is EAQVTQNPRYLITVTGKKLTVTCSQNMNHEYMSWYRQDPGLGLRQIYYSMNVEVTDKGDVPEGYKVSRKEKRNFPLILESPSPNQTSLYFCASSYLGTGGDELFFGSGTQLSVL.

The gene calls are TRBV5-4 and TRBJ2-7; 7 nucleotides line up with TRBD1. The J segment lost 6 bases and the V segment lost 2 bases, leaving 8 bases of the junction unmatched. The CDR3 runs 14 residues. The germline V gene has CDR1 SGHNT and CDR2 YYREEE (reference sequence). The CDR3 loop is CASSLGQVGLEQYF. In DNA, the CDR3 is TGTGCCAGCAGCTTAGGACAGGTTGGTCTCGAGCAGTACTTC.

The chain has TRBV5-8 and TRBJ2-5, with 7 nucleotides matching TRBD2. CDR1 SGHTS and CDR2 YDEGEE come from the germline V gene. J gave up 5 bases and V 1 base, and 5 bases lay outside the gene matches. There are 14 residues in the CDR3. DNA of the CDR3: TGTGCCAGCAGCTTGTCAGGTAGCGGGGAGACCCAGTACTTC. Amino acids: CASSLSGSGETQYF.

This clone was counted many times. The chain uses TRBV5-4 and TRBJ2-5; TRBD1 matches 10 bases. With 0 bases clipped from V and 2 bases from J, the junction kept 1 base outside the gene matches. This CDR3 region has 15 residues. CDR1 and CDR2 (germline): SGHNT, YYREEE (reference sequence). CDR3: CASSLEGQGQETQYF. In DNA, the CDR3 is TGTGCCAGCAGCTTGGAGGGACAGGGGCAAGAGACCCAGTACTTC.

CDR3 region: CATSSQLSGSYEQYF. For the CDR3, the DNA is TGTGCCACCAGCAGTCAGCTTAGCGGGAGCTACGAGCAGTACTTC. The V gene is TRBV15, the J gene TRBJ2-7; 9 bases agree with TRBD2. The CDR3 has 15 residues. Germline V lookup: CDR1 LNHNV, CDR2 YYDKDF (reference sequence). V dropped 3 bases and J dropped 3; count of bases not matched to a gene: 6.

The CDR3 spells CASSFSGSADTQYF. In nucleotides, the CDR3 is TGTGCCAGCAGTTTCAGCGGGAGCGCAGATACGCAGTATTTT. The rearrangement joins TRBV28 to TRBJ2-3, with 8 bases lining up with TRBD2. The ends lost 3 bases at V and 4 bases at J; junction bases unmatched: 3. The CDR3 has 14 residues. Per the germline V gene, CDR1 is MDHEN and CDR2 is SYDVKM.

This chain joins TRBV6-1 and TRBJ2-3; 8 nucleotides match TRBD2. Germline-derived CDR1 and CDR2 are MNHNS and SASEGT. The V segment lost 2 bases and the J segment 1 base; nucleotides outside the gene matches: 5. This CDR3 is built from 16 residues. The CDR3 protein is CASSEFSGTRTDTQYF. CDR3 nucleotides: TGTGCCAGCAGTGAATTTAGCGGGACTCGCACAGATACGCAGTATTTT.

The rearrangement links TRBV4-1 to TRBJ2-3, with TRBD1 matching over 8 bases. The germline V gene encodes CDR1 MGHRA and CDR2 YSYEKL. The CDR3 is 16 amino acids. J gave up 2 bases and V 4 bases, and 8 bases lay outside the gene matches. In DNA form, the CDR3 reads TGCGCCAGCAGCCTCCGACCGGGACAGGTCACAGATACGCAGTATTTT. It is translated as CASSLRPGQVTDTQYF.

This clone was recorded at least ten times. The rearrangement joins TRBV9 to TRBJ2-7; maybe TRBD2 (6 bases). Trimming left V 2 bases short and J 2 bases short, with 11 bases between. Germline loops: CDR1 SGDLS, CDR2 YYNGEE. The CDR3 length is 14 residues. CDR3 loop: CASSVQGLPYEQYF. The CDR3 DNA is TGTGCCAGCAGCGTCCAGGGACTTCCCTACGAGCAGTACTTC.

V gene TRBV15 combines with J gene TRBJ2-1; 9 bases map to TRBD2. This CDR3 is built from 16 residues. CDR1 and CDR2 (germline): LNHNV, YYDKDF (reference sequence). The trim removed 2 bases at V and 4 bases at J, leaving 6 bases unmatched. CDR3: CATSRPTSGLYNEQFF. CDR3 nucleotides: TGTGCCACCAGCAGACCTACTAGCGGGTTATACAATGAGCAGTTCTTC. Supplemented by reference TRBV15 and TRBJ2-1, the full variable domain reads DAMVIQNPRYQVTQFGKPVTLSCSQTLNHNVMYWYQQKSSQAPKLLFHYYDKDFNNEADTPDNFQSRRPNTSFCFLDIRSPGLGDTAMYLCATSRPTSGLYNEQFFGPGTRLTVL.

The chain's CDR3 is CASSLVSGNNEQFF. In DNA, the CDR3 is TGCGCCAGCAGCTTGGTTAGCGGTAACAATGAGCAGTTCTTC. The gene calls are TRBV5-1 and TRBJ2-1, with D possibly matching TRBD2 (6 bases). This CDR3 comprises 14 residues. Trimming took 0 bases from V and 5 from J, leaving 9 bases between them. Germline loops: CDR1 SGHRS, CDR2 YFSETQ.

V usage is TRBV10-3 and J usage is TRBJ1-2; perhaps TRBD1 as D (6 bases). The V gene lost 6 bases and the J gene lost 4 bases, with 12 bases spanning the gap. This CDR3 has 13 amino acids. Germline V gene sequence: CDR1 ENHRY, CDR2 SYGVKD. The CDR3 nucleotides read TGTGCCATCAGGCAGGGGACGGGCTATGGCTACACCTTC. Protein sequence: CAIRQGTGYGYTF.

Note on this clone: Other DNA sequences in this specimen translate into the identical CDR3. The genes are TRBV6-1 and TRBJ1-4, with TRBD1 as a possible D gene (5 bases). V was shortened by 1 base and J by 4 bases, with 7 bases between the two germline ends. The CDR3 has 14 residues. The germline V gene has CDR1 MNHNS and CDR2 SASEGT. CDR3 sequence (DNA): TGTGCCAGCAGTGAAGGGCAGGGTAATGAAAAACTGTTTTTT. It translates to CASSEGQGNEKLFF.

The chain joins TRBV7-2 to TRBJ2-7, with a weak D call TRBD1 (6 bases). Germline-derived CDR1 and CDR2 are SGHTA and FQGNSA. The V end was cut by 5 bases, the J end by 3 bases, with 14 bases between. This CDR3 comprises 14 residues. The CDR3 region is CASSGGGSLYEQYF. The CDR3 coding sequence is TGTGCCAGCAGCGGGGGCGGTTCTCTCTACGAGCAGTACTTC.

This rearrangement joins TRBV4-1 to TRBJ1-1; D is undetermined. V dropped 0 bases and J dropped 7 bases, with 9 bases sitting between them. CDR1 is MGHRA and CDR2 is YSYEKL in the germline V gene. The CDR3 spans 13 residues. For the CDR3, the DNA is TGCGCCAGCAGCCAAGAGGGTCGGGTTGAAGCTTTCTTT. Its translation is CASSQEGRVEAFF.

This clone has ten or more counts. This chain uses TRBV18 with TRBJ2-1; 10 positions agree with TRBD2. Germline V CDR1 and CDR2: KGHSH, LQKENI. The V and J ends lost 2 bases and 8 bases, in that order; junction bases with no gene match: 6. The CDR3 runs 15 residues. The CDR3 DNA is TGTGCCAGCTCACCAAAGCTAGCGGGAGAGGATGAGCAGTTCTTC. Encoded protein: CASSPKLAGEDEQFF. Together with reference TRBV18 and TRBJ2-1, the CDR3 gives the full variable domain: NAGVMQNPRHLVRRRGQEARLRCSPMKGHSHVYWYRQLPEEGLKFMVYLQKENIIDESGMPKERFSAEFPKEGPSILRIQQVVRGDSAAYFCASSPKLAGEDEQFFGPGTRLTVL.

This clone has a handful of counts. The chain has TRBV6-8 and TRBJ1-2; D is ambiguous. The CDR3 is 12 residues long. With 6 bases removed from V and 4 bases from J, the gap between germline ends came to 9 bases. Germline V gene sequence: CDR1 MNHGY, CDR2 SAAAGT. The CDR3 nucleotides are TGTGCCAGCAGCCCAACCGGCTATGGCTACACCTTC. It is translated as CASSPTGYGYTF.

The chain combines TRBV13 with TRBJ1-4; TRBD1 matches 7 bases. CDR3 size: 12 residues. CDR1 and CDR2 from the germline V gene are PRHDT and FYEKMQ (reference sequence). The trim removed 6 bases at V and 8 bases at J, leaving 3 bases unmatched. CDR3 in DNA: TGTGCCAGCAGGGGCAGGGGGGAAAAACTGTTTTTT. This encodes CASRGRGEKLFF.

V usage is TRBV18 and J usage is TRBJ1-1, with TRBD1 matching 9 bases. In germline, CDR1 is KGHSH, CDR2 LQKENI. The CDR3 sequence is 14 residues long. V lost 2 bases, J lost 4 bases, and 2 bases stayed unmatched. The CDR3 reads CASSPTTGGTEAFF. In nucleotides, the CDR3 is TGTGCCAGCTCACCAACGACAGGGGGCACTGAAGCTTTCTTT.

V gene TRBV6-5 combines with J gene TRBJ1-2, with unresolved D. The V gene lost 0 bases and the J gene lost 0 bases, with 5 bases spanning the gap. The germline V gene encodes CDR1 MNHEY and CDR2 SVGAGI. This CDR3 has 14 residues. CDR3 amino acids: CASSYSRSNYGYTF. DNA for the CDR3: TGTGCCAGCAGTTACTCGAGGTCTAACTATGGCTACACCTTC.

This clone was picked up a small number of times. This chain connects TRBV2 to TRBJ1-1, with D unresolved. The CDR3 has 10 residues. The germline CDR1 and CDR2 sequences are SNHLY and FYNNEI. V was shortened by 8 bases and J by 6 bases, with 7 bases between the two germline ends. CDR3 in DNA: TGTGCCAGCCCCTACGCTGAAGCTTTCTTT. It translates to CASPYAEAFF.

J is TRBJ1-5 and V is TRBV18, with 8 bases lining up with TRBD1. This CDR3 comprises 15 residues. Germline V gives CDR1 KGHSH, CDR2 LQKENI. The V gene end was trimmed by 4 bases and the J gene end by 0 bases; junction bases not matched to a gene: 2. The CDR3 coding sequence is TGTGCCAGCTCACTTGACAGGGGTAGCAATCAGCCCCAGCATTTT. It specifies CASSLDRGSNQPQHF. Complete variable domain (other parts from reference TRBV18 and TRBJ1-5): NAGVMQNPRHLVRRRGQEARLRCSPMKGHSHVYWYRQLPEEGLKFMVYLQKENIIDESGMPKERFSAEFPKEGPSILRIQQVVRGDSAAYFCASSLDRGSNQPQHFGDGTRLSIL.

The J gene is TRBJ2-1, the V gene TRBV6-1, with D possibly TRBD1 on 5 matching bases. The CDR3 is made up of 18 amino acids. Trimming shortened V by 2 bases and J by 5 bases, and 22 bases separated the two germline ends. In germline, CDR1 is MNHNS, CDR2 SASEGT. Here the CDR3 DNA reads TGTGCCAGCAGTGAAACCTACTGGGGCCAGGAAACTCACAATGAGCAGTTCTTC. Amino acids: CASSETYWGQETHNEQFF.

This clone has just a few counts. The chain is built from TRBV7-9 and TRBJ2-4; D not resolved. The germline CDR1 and CDR2 sequences are SEHNR and FQNEAQ (reference sequence). The CDR3 contains 14 residues. Trimming removed 1 base at V and 9 bases at J, with 13 bases between. The CDR3 nucleotides read TGTGCCAGCAGCTTAGGACCCGGGTCCGGCATTCAGTACTTC. Translated, it gives CASSLGPGSGIQYF. The variable domain in full, with the rest retrieved from reference TRBV7-9 and TRBJ2-4, is DTGVSQNPRHKITKRGQNVTFRCDPISEHNRLYWYRQTLGQGPEFLTYFQNEAQLEKSRLLSDRFSAERPKGSFSTLEIQRTEQGDSAMYLCASSLGPGSGIQYFGAGTRLSVL.